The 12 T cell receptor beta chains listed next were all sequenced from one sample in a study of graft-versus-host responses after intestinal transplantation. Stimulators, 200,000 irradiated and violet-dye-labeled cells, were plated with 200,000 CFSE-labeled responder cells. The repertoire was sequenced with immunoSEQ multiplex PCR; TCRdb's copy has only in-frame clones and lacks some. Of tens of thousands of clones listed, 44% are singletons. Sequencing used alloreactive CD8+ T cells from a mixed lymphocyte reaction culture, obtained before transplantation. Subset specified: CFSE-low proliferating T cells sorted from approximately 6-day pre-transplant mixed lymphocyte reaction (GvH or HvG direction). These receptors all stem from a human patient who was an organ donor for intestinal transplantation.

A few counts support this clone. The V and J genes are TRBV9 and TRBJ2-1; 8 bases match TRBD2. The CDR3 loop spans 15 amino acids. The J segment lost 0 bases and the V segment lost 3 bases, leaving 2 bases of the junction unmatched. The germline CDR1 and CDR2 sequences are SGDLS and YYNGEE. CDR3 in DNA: TGTGCCAGCAGCGCAGCGGGAGTCTCCTACAATGAGCAGTTCTTC. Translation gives CASSAAGVSYNEQFF.

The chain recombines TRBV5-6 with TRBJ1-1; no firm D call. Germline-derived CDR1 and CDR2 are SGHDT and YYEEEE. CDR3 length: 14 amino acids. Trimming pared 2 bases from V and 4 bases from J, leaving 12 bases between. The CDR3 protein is CASSFNGGSTEAFF. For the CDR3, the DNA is TGTGCCAGCAGCTTTAACGGTGGAAGCACTGAAGCTTTCTTT. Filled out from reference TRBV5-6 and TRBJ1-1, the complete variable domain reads DAGVTQSPTHLIKTRGQQVTLRCSPKSGHDTVSWYQQALGQGPQFIFQYYEEEERQRGNFPDRFSGHQFPNYSSELNVNALLLGDSALYLCASSFNGGSTEAFFGQGTRLTVV.

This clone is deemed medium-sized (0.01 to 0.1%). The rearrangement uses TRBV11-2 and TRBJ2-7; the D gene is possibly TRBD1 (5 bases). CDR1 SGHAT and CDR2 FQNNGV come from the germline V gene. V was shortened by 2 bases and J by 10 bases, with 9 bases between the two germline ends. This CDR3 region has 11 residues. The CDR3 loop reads CASSLMTEQYF. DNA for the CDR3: TGTGCCAGCAGCTTAATGACAGAACAGTACTTC.

The CDR3 DNA sequence: TGTGCCAGCAGTTATATCCCACCACGGTATGGCTACACCTTC. It translates to CASSYIPPRYGYTF. The chain uses TRBV27 and TRBJ1-2; unclear D gene. Trimming cost V 4 bases and J 5 bases, with 14 bases left between them. Germline V gene lookup returns CDR1 MNHEY and CDR2 SMNVEV (reference sequence). CDR3 length: 14 residues.

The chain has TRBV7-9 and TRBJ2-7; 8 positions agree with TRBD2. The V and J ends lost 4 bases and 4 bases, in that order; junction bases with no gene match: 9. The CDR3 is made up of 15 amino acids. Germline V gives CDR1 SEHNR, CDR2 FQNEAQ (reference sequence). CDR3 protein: CASSSSSGSRYEQYF. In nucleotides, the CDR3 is TGTGCCAGCAGCTCCTCCAGCGGGAGTAGGTACGAGCAGTACTTC.

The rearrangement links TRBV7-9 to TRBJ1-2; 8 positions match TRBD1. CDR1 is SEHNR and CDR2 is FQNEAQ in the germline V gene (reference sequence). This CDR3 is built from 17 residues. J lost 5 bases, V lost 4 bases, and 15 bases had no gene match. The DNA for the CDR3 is TGTGCCAGCAGCTATAAAATGCGGACAGGGACTGGATATGGCTACACCTTC. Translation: CASSYKMRTGTGYGYTF.

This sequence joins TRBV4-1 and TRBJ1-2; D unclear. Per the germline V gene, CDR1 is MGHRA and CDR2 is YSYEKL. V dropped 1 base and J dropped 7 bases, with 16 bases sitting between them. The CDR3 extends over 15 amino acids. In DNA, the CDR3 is TGCGCCAGCAGCCAAGTAGGCAGTCTCTATGGTGGCTACACCTTC. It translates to CASSQVGSLYGGYTF.

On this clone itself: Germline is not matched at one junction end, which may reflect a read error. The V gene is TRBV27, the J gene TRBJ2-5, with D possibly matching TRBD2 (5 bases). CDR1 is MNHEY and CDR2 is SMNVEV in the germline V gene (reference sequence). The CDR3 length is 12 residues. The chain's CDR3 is CASSSYTDSVHF. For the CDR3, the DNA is TGTGCCAGCAGCTCATATACGGACTCAGTACACTTC.

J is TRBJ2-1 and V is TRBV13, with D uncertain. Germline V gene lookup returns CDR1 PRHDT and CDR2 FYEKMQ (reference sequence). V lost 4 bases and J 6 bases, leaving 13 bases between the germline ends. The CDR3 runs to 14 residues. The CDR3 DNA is TGTGCCAGCAGCTACCCCCTGGCGAGCAATGAGCAGTTCTTC. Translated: CASSYPLASNEQFF.

CDR3 residues: CASRRQGFVADTQYF. As DNA, the CDR3 is TGTGCCAGCAGGCGACAGGGGTTTGTAGCAGATACGCAGTATTTT. The gene calls are TRBV2 and TRBJ2-3; TRBD1 aligns across 8 bases. The CDR3 consists of 15 residues. Germline V lookup: CDR1 SNHLY, CDR2 FYNNEI. V gave up 6 bases and J gave up 4 bases; unmatched junction bases: 9.

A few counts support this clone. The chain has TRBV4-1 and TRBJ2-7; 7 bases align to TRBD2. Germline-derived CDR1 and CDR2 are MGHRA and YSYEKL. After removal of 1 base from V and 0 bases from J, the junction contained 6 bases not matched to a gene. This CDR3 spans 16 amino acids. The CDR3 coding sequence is TGCGCCAGCAGCCAAGGCGCGGGAGACAGCTCCTACGAGCAGTACTTC. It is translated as CASSQGAGDSSYEQYF.

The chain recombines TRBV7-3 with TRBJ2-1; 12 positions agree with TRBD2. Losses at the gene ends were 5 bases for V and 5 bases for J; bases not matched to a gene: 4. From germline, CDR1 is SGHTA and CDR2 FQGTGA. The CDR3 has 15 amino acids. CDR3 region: CASSQLAGGDNEQFF. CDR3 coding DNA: TGTGCCAGCAGCCAACTAGCGGGGGGAGACAATGAGCAGTTCTTC.